This T cell receptor (beta chain) was sequenced for a study of lymphopenia after photon versus proton radiotherapy. Regarding the study as a whole: In patients who died, overall survival fell as post-nadir TCR diversity dropped more.

TCRdb keeps only in-frame clones here, not all; method: immunoSEQ multiplex PCR. Of 150,000 or so clones in the sample, about 85% were seen once. The CDR3 is 16 amino acids. Trimming cost V 3 bases and J 7 bases; bases outside gene matches: 7. CDR1 and CDR2 (germline): GTSNPN, SVGIG (reference sequence). About this clone itself: What it binds is unknown.

Specimen: peripheral blood, collected from a patient treated with photon-based radiotherapy. The origin of this receptor is a man aged 45-65 years with gastric cancer. The rearrangement uses TRBV30 and TRBJ2-1; 15 positions agree with TRBD2. The CDR3 is CAWSRTSGRGRNEQFF. In DNA form, the CDR3 reads TGTGCCTGGAGCCGGACTAGCGGGAGGGGCCGGAATGAGCAGTTCTTC.